The 30 T cell receptor beta chains reported below all come from one sample, sequenced in a study of shared clonotypes between healthy human individuals. Only CD45RO-negative cells positively selected for CCR7 counted as naive CD8 cells, so terminally differentiated effector memory CD45RA+ cells were excluded. Assay used: immunoSEQ multiplex PCR; TCRdb lists only in-frame clones, some missing. The table shows about 2,200,000 clones, with 93% occurring only once. The specimen was naive CD8+ T cells from PBMCs. These receptors were obtained from a young man in good health. Some clones in this sample may be carry-over from other donors' samples.

There are a few counts of this clone. The chain recombines TRBV7-9 with TRBJ1-5; D gene unclear. The CDR3 is made up of 13 amino acids. Between the trimmed V and J ends, which lost 4 bases and 4 bases, there was a span of 8 bases. From germline, CDR1 is SEHNR and CDR2 FQNEAQ (reference sequence). CDR3 DNA sequence: TGTGCCAGCAGCTCAGACGGGAATCAGCCCCAGCATTTT. Its protein is CASSSDGNQPQHF. The whole variable domain, remainder taken from reference TRBV7-9 and TRBJ1-5, is DTGVSQNPRHKITKRGQNVTFRCDPISEHNRLYWYRQTLGQGPEFLTYFQNEAQLEKSRLLSDRFSAERPKGSFSTLEIQRTEQGDSAMYLCASSSDGNQPQHFGDGTRLSIL.

This chain uses TRBV21-1 with TRBJ2-5; TRBD2 is the table's D call and was not checked against the DNA. TRBV21-1 is reported as a pseudogene. This CDR3 comprises 18 residues. CDR3 DNA sequence: TGTGCCAGCAGTAAAAGCCCAATTAGCGGGAGGGGGCCAGAGACCCAGTACTTC. As protein: CASSKSPISGRGPETQYF.

On this clone itself: Other DNA sequences within the sample encode an identical CDR3. The rearrangement uses TRBV25-1 and TRBJ1-4; D is unclear. Trimming removed 3 bases from V and 8 bases from J, with 1 base in between. The CDR3 runs 10 residues. Germline CDR1 is MGHDK and CDR2 is SYGVNS. CDR3 nucleotides: TGTGCCAGCAGTGACGAAAAACTGTTTTTT. Amino acid sequence: CASSDEKLFF.

J is TRBJ2-7 and V is TRBV5-1; 7 nucleotides agree with TRBD1. The CDR3 totals 14 residues. Trimming removed 8 bases from V and 0 bases from J; junction bases left unmatched: 8. In germline, CDR1 is SGHRS, CDR2 YFSETQ. The CDR3 DNA follows: TGCGCCAGGACCGGGACAGCCGACTCCTACGAGCAGTACTTC. Its translation: CARTGTADSYEQYF.

This rearrangement joins TRBV6-5 to TRBJ1-2; D not resolved. V gave up 2 bases and J gave up 6 bases, with 10 bases separating them. Germline CDR1 and CDR2: MNHEY and SVGAGI. The CDR3 is 13 residues long. The CDR3 DNA reads as TGTGCCAGCAGTTACGGATTCGGCGATGGCTACACCTTC. Translation gives CASSYGFGDGYTF.

The chain recombines TRBV4-2 with TRBJ2-3; 7 positions match TRBD1. CDR3 length: 20 amino acids. Germline V gene data show CDR1 as LGHNA and CDR2 as YNFKEQ. V lost 2 bases to trimming and J lost 0 bases; unmatched junction nucleotides: 17. DNA for the CDR3: TGTGCCAGCAGCCAATACCCAGATGGGACAGCTAGTTCTAGCACAGATACGCAGTATTTT. Translation gives CASSQYPDGTASSSTDTQYF.

On this clone itself: This sample also contains other DNA sequences that code for the same CDR3. J is TRBJ2-1 and V is TRBV4-1; no definite D call. Germline lookup yields CDR1 MGHRA and CDR2 YSYEKL. V was cut by 0 bases and J by 8 bases, with 5 bases left in between. CDR3 length: 12 amino acids. The CDR3 sequence is CASSQEGYEQFF. The CDR3 DNA reads TGCGCCAGCAGCCAAGAGGGCTATGAGCAGTTCTTC.

The rearrangement links TRBV7-8 to TRBJ1-2, with TRBD1 as a possible D gene (6 bases). CDR1 is SGHVS and CDR2 is FQNEAQ in the germline V gene. V was shortened by 3 bases and J by 5 bases, with 25 bases between the two germline ends. CDR3 length: 18 amino acids. The CDR3 DNA reads as TGTGCCAGCAGCTTGAAGGAGGGGTTCCAGGGGCGATATTATGGCTACACCTTC. Its translation: CASSLKEGFQGRYYGYTF.

This chain joins TRBV5-4 and TRBJ2-7, with D maybe TRBD1 (5 bases). The CDR3 contains 12 residues. The germline V and J ends were trimmed by 4 bases and 3 bases, with 8 bases remaining between them. In germline, CDR1 is SGHNT, CDR2 YYREEE (reference sequence). CDR3 nucleotide sequence: TGTGCCAGCAGCGACAGTCACTACGAGCAGTACTTC. The encoded protein is CASSDSHYEQYF.

Regarding this clone: The sample contains more than one DNA sequence encoding this CDR3. The rearrangement links TRBV30 to TRBJ2-7; D remains ambiguous. The germline V and J ends were trimmed by 0 bases and 7 bases, with 7 bases remaining between them. This CDR3 contains 11 residues. CDR1 GTSNPN and CDR2 SVGIG come from the germline V gene (reference sequence). The CDR3 DNA reads TGTGCCTGGAGTGTACTTGGGGAGCAGTACTTC. Translating gives CAWSVLGEQYF.

The gene calls are TRBV7-9 and TRBJ1-2; no firm D call. The CDR3 is 14 residues long. The V gene's germline CDR1 is SEHNR and CDR2 FQNEAQ (reference sequence). Between the trimmed V and J ends, which lost 3 bases and 6 bases, there was a span of 14 bases. The CDR3 here is CASSFREGVDGYTF. CDR3 DNA sequence: TGTGCCAGCAGCTTCCGGGAAGGAGTTGATGGCTACACCTTC. The full variable domain, with the rest looked up from reference TRBV7-9 and TRBJ1-2, is DTGVSQNPRHKITKRGQNVTFRCDPISEHNRLYWYRQTLGQGPEFLTYFQNEAQLEKSRLLSDRFSAERPKGSFSTLEIQRTEQGDSAMYLCASSFREGVDGYTFGSGTRLTVV.

The chain carries TRBV7-2 and TRBJ1-4; tentatively, D is TRBD1 (5 bases). The CDR3 has 14 residues. The germline V gene has CDR1 SGHTA and CDR2 FQGNSA. The V end was cut by 0 bases, the J end by 8 bases, with 10 bases between. The CDR3 sequence is CASSLAGVGEKLFF. CDR3 bases: TGTGCCAGCAGCTTAGCAGGGGTAGGAGAAAAACTGTTTTTT.

Notes on this clone: Other DNA sequences of this sample code for an identical CDR3. This chain uses TRBV7-9 with TRBJ2-1; 8 nucleotides match TRBD1. This CDR3 comprises 16 residues. V shed 0 bases, J shed 4 bases, and the junction held 5 bases outside the gene matches. In germline, CDR1 is SEHNR, CDR2 FQNEAQ (reference sequence). The CDR3, as DNA: TGTGCCAGCAGCTTAGCGGCAGGGGGCAGTTACAATGAGCAGTTCTTC. This codes for CASSLAAGGSYNEQFF.

The chain is built from TRBV4-3 and TRBJ2-3; TRBD2 aligns across 10 bases. This CDR3 comprises 18 residues. The germline gives CDR1 LGHNA, CDR2 YSLEER. After removal of 2 bases from V and 0 bases from J, the junction contained 8 bases not matched to a gene. This CDR3 reads CASSQRTSGGTSTDTQYF. DNA of the CDR3: TGCGCCAGCAGCCAAAGGACTAGCGGAGGCACTAGCACAGATACGCAGTATTTT.

The chain employs TRBV29-1 and TRBJ1-1; D remains ambiguous. Trimming left V 2 bases short and J 5 bases short, with 9 bases between. Germline lookup yields CDR1 SQVTM and CDR2 ANQGSEA. This CDR3 comprises 12 residues. The CDR3 coding sequence is TGCAGCGTTGAATCGGGGAGGACTGAAGCTTTCTTT. Translation: CSVESGRTEAFF. The full variable domain, with the rest looked up from reference TRBV29-1 and TRBJ1-1, is SAVISQKPSRDICQRGTSLTIQCQVDSQVTMMFWYRQQPGQSLTLIATANQGSEATYESGFVIDKFPISRPNLTFSTLTVSNMSPEDSSIYLCSVESGRTEAFFGQGTRLTVV.

This clone came up once. The chain couples TRBV21-1 to TRBJ2-2. TRBV21-1 represents a pseudogene. The CDR3 length is 22 residues. Here the CDR3 DNA reads TGTGCCAGCAGCACTTACAAACAGGGTCGGGAGAGCCCCACAGCCCACACCGGGGAGCTGTTTTTT. Translation: CASSTYKQGRESPTAHTGELFF.

The chain is built from TRBV6-5 and TRBJ1-2; perhaps TRBD1 as D (6 bases). V lost 0 bases and J lost 6, with 17 bases in between. Germline V CDR1 and CDR2: MNHEY, SVGAGI. The CDR3 has 16 amino acids. The CDR3 DNA reads TGTGCCAGCAGTTACTCGAGGACAGAGGGAGGGAATGGCTACACCTTC. As protein: CASSYSRTEGGNGYTF.

This clone was seen once. This rearrangement joins TRBV5-1 to TRBJ2-7, with 7 positions matching TRBD2. The CDR3 runs 13 residues. Germline loops: CDR1 SGHRS, CDR2 YFSETQ. J lost 7 bases, V lost 4 bases, and 8 bases had no gene match. For the CDR3, the DNA is TGCGCCAGCAGCCCGACTAGCTTGAGGGAGCAGTACTTC. Translating it yields CASSPTSLREQYF.

The chain employs TRBV9 and TRBJ1-3, with D hard to call. The CDR3 sequence is 15 residues long. The V gene's germline CDR1 is SGDLS and CDR2 YYNGEE. The germline V and J ends were trimmed by 0 bases and 0 bases, with 7 bases remaining between them. CDR3 sequence (DNA): TGTGCCAGCAGCGTAGCTCCGCGCTCTGGAAACACCATATATTTT. Translation: CASSVAPRSGNTIYF.

In nucleotides, the CDR3 is TGTGCCTGGAGTACAGTAGACAGGGGCGGGTACAATGAGCAGTTCTTC. Translation gives CAWSTVDRGGYNEQFF. The chain joins TRBV30 to TRBJ2-1; 8 nucleotides align to TRBD1. CDR1 and CDR2 (germline): GTSNPN, SVGIG (reference sequence). The CDR3 length is 16 residues. V trimming: 2 bases; J trimming: 4 bases; junction bases outside the gene matches: 10.

The rearrangement links TRBV7-9 to TRBJ2-3, with TRBD1 as a possible D gene (6 bases). The CDR3 extends over 16 amino acids. V dropped 3 bases and J dropped 2 bases, with 15 bases sitting between them. The germline V gene has CDR1 SEHNR and CDR2 FQNEAQ (reference sequence). CDR3 amino acids: CASSFRQVLSTDTQYF. Written as DNA, the CDR3 is TGTGCCAGCAGCTTCCGACAGGTTCTCTCCACAGATACGCAGTATTTT.

The rearrangement joins TRBV7-8 to TRBJ1-2, with TRBD1 as a possible D gene (5 bases). The CDR3 consists of 13 residues. Germline lookup yields CDR1 SGHVS and CDR2 FQNEAQ. V dropped 2 bases and J dropped 5 bases, with 9 bases sitting between them. CDR3 residues: CASSLPDRYGYTF. Here the CDR3 DNA reads TGTGCCAGCAGCTTACCCGACAGATATGGCTACACCTTC.

The CDR3 DNA sequence: TGTGCCACCGGTGGGGGGCTTGGCACAGATACGCAGTATTTT. It codes for CATGGGLGTDTQYF. V and J are TRBV7-6 and TRBJ2-3; either TRBD1 or TRBD2 may supply D (6 bases each). The CDR3 length is 14 residues. The germline V gene encodes CDR1 SGHVS and CDR2 FNYEAQ. Trimming took off 10 bases at V and 1 base at J, with 15 bases between the two ends. Full variable domain (rest looked up from reference TRBV7-6 and TRBJ2-3): GAGVSQSPRYKVTKRGQDVALRCDPISGHVSLYWYRQALGQGPEFLTYFNYEAQQDKSGLPNDRFSAERPEGSISTLTIQRTEQRDSAMYRCATGGGLGTDTQYFGPGTRLTVL.

The chain carries TRBV28 and TRBJ2-1, with D unclear. V lost 2 bases and J 1 base, leaving 9 bases between the germline ends. The CDR3 runs to 15 residues. Germline CDR1 reads MDHEN; CDR2 reads SYDVKM. Here the CDR3 reads CASSLVPESYNEQFF. Written as DNA, the CDR3 is TGTGCCAGCAGTTTAGTACCAGAATCCTACAATGAGCAGTTCTTC.

The chain recombines TRBV14 with TRBJ2-7, with D maybe TRBD1 (5 bases). Deletions cut 3 bases from V and 5 bases from J, with 8 bases between. CDR1 and CDR2 (germline): SGHDN, FVKESK. CDR3 length equals 12 residues. CDR3 residues: CASSQMGHEQYF. The CDR3 DNA reads TGTGCCAGCAGCCAGATGGGGCACGAGCAGTACTTC. The full variable domain, with the rest looked up from reference TRBV14 and TRBJ2-7, is EAGVTQFPSHSVIEKGQTVTLRCDPISGHDNLYWYRRVMGKEIKFLLHFVKESKQDESGMPNNRFLAERTGGTYSTLKVQPAELEDSGVYFCASSQMGHEQYFGPGTRLTVT.

The chain couples TRBV19 to TRBJ1-4; D not resolved. Germline V gene lookup returns CDR1 LNHDA and CDR2 SQIVND (reference sequence). The V gene lost 6 bases and the J gene lost 3 bases, with 11 bases spanning the gap. CDR3 size: 14 residues. In nucleotides, the CDR3 is TGTGCCAGTAGGACACAATACTCTAATGAAAAACTGTTTTTT. Translating gives CASRTQYSNEKLFF. The full variable domain, completed using reference TRBV19 and TRBJ1-4, is DGGITQSPKYLFRKEGQNVTLSCEQNLNHDAMYWYRQDPGQGLRLIYYSQIVNDFQKGDIAEGYSVSREKKESFPLTVTSAQKNPTAFYLCASRTQYSNEKLFFGSGTQLSVL.

The rearrangement joins TRBV4-1 to TRBJ2-1, with D possibly being TRBD1 (5 bases). The CDR3 spans 16 residues. V lost 1 base and J lost 2, with 12 bases in between. Germline loops: CDR1 MGHRA, CDR2 YSYEKL. The CDR3 loop is CASSQARRTPYNEQFF. The CDR3 DNA reads TGCGCCAGCAGCCAAGCACGACGGACACCCTACAATGAGCAGTTCTTC.

Points on this clone: The same CDR3 can be traced to other DNA sequences in this sample. The genes are TRBV6-5 and TRBJ2-7; unclear D gene. This CDR3 is built from 14 residues. The germline V gene has CDR1 MNHEY and CDR2 SVGAGI. V shed 0 bases and J shed 1 base, with 7 bases lying between them. CDR3 residues: CASSYSSGSYEQYF. Here the CDR3 DNA reads TGTGCCAGCAGTTACTCGTCAGGTTCCTACGAGCAGTACTTC.

The chain is built from TRBV27 and TRBJ1-1; TRBD1 is a possible D gene (5 bases). V was shortened by 1 base and J by 3 bases, with 15 bases between the two germline ends. CDR3 length: 16 amino acids. CDR1 MNHEY and CDR2 SMNVEV come from the germline V gene (reference sequence). Here the CDR3 reads CASSLLLGGEDTEAFF. CDR3 DNA: TGTGCCAGCAGTTTATTACTCGGGGGTGAGGACACTGAAGCTTTCTTT.

This sequence joins TRBV27 and TRBJ1-1; D perhaps matches TRBD1 (5 bases). The CDR3 contains 15 residues. The V gene's germline CDR1 is MNHEY and CDR2 SMNVEV (reference sequence). Trimming pared 4 bases from V and 0 bases from J, leaving 12 bases between. CDR3 protein: CASSWDGRMNTEAFF. CDR3 coding DNA: TGTGCCAGCAGTTGGGACGGAAGAATGAACACTGAAGCTTTCTTT.